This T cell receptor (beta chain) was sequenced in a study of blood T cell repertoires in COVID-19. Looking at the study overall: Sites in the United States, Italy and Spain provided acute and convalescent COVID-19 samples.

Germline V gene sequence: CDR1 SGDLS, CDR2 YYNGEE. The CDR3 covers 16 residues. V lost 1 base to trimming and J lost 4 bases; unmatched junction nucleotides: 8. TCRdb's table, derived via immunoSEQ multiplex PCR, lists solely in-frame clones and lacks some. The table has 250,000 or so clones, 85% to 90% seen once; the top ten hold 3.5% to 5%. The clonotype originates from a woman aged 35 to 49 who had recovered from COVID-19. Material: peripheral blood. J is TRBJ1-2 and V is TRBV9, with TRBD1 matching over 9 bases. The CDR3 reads CASSVSTGGFLYGYTF. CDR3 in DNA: TGTGCCAGCAGCGTATCTACAGGGGGCTTCCTCTATGGCTACACCTTC.